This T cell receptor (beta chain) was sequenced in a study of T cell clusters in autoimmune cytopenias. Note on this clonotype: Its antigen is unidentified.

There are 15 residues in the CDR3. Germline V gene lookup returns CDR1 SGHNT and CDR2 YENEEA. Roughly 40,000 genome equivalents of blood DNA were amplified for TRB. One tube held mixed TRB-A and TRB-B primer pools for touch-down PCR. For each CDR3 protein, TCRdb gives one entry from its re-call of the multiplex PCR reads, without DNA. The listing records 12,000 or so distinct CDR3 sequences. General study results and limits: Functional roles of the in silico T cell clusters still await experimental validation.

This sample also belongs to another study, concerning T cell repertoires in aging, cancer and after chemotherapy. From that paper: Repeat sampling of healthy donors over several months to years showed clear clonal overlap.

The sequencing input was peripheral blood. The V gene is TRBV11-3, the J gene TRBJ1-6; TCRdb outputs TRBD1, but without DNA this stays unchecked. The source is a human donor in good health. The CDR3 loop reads CASSLHPGADSPLHF.